This T cell receptor (beta chain) was captured in a study of monozygotic twins with inflammatory bowel disease. CDR1 MNHEY and CDR2 SVGAGI come from the germline V gene. This CDR3 is 15 amino acids long. Concerning this clonotype itself: What it recognizes is unknown.

Study-wide findings and caveats: Whereas healthy co-twins had higher TCRbeta diversity (inverse Simpson), IBD patients had lower diversity.

The authors isolated total RNA from whole blood without sorting T cells. cDNA was produced in eight separate reactions per sample. Each UMI harboured a 6-nucleotide sample barcode and was appended via template switching. TCRdb reprocessed the 5' RACE reads and stores each CDR3 protein as one record, lacking DNA. The ten most abundant clones cover about 2.3% of a sample with around 380,000 distinct CDR3 sequences. The J gene is TRBJ2-3, the V gene TRBV6-5; absent DNA, TCRdb's TRBD1 call cannot be checked. Sequencing was carried out using blood. The receptor was isolated from a human donor with ulcerative colitis or Crohn's disease, or a healthy co-twin of an affected twin (not recorded which). The CDR3 is CASSSDRASTDTQYF.